This T cell receptor (beta chain) was recovered during a study of cytomegalovirus exposure and HLA in healthy donors. Primers for the PCR totalled 60 Vbeta and 13 Jbeta. TCRdb's copy holds only in-frame clones and misses some; the assay was immunoSEQ multiplex PCR. The data hold about 120,000 clones, with over 75% observed a single time. The CDR3 contains 14 residues. V lost 4 bases and J 4 bases, leaving 11 bases between the germline ends. Germline CDR1 is SGHRS and CDR2 is YFSETQ. J is TRBJ2-2 and V is TRBV5-1; D is perhaps TRBD2 (6 bases). The specimen was PBMCs. The clonotype was recovered from a woman between 18 and 30 years old in good health and CMV-seronegative. The CDR3: CASSEDYFTGELFF. The DNA of the CDR3 is TGCGCCAGCAGCGAGGACTATTTCACCGGGGAGCTGTTTTTT.